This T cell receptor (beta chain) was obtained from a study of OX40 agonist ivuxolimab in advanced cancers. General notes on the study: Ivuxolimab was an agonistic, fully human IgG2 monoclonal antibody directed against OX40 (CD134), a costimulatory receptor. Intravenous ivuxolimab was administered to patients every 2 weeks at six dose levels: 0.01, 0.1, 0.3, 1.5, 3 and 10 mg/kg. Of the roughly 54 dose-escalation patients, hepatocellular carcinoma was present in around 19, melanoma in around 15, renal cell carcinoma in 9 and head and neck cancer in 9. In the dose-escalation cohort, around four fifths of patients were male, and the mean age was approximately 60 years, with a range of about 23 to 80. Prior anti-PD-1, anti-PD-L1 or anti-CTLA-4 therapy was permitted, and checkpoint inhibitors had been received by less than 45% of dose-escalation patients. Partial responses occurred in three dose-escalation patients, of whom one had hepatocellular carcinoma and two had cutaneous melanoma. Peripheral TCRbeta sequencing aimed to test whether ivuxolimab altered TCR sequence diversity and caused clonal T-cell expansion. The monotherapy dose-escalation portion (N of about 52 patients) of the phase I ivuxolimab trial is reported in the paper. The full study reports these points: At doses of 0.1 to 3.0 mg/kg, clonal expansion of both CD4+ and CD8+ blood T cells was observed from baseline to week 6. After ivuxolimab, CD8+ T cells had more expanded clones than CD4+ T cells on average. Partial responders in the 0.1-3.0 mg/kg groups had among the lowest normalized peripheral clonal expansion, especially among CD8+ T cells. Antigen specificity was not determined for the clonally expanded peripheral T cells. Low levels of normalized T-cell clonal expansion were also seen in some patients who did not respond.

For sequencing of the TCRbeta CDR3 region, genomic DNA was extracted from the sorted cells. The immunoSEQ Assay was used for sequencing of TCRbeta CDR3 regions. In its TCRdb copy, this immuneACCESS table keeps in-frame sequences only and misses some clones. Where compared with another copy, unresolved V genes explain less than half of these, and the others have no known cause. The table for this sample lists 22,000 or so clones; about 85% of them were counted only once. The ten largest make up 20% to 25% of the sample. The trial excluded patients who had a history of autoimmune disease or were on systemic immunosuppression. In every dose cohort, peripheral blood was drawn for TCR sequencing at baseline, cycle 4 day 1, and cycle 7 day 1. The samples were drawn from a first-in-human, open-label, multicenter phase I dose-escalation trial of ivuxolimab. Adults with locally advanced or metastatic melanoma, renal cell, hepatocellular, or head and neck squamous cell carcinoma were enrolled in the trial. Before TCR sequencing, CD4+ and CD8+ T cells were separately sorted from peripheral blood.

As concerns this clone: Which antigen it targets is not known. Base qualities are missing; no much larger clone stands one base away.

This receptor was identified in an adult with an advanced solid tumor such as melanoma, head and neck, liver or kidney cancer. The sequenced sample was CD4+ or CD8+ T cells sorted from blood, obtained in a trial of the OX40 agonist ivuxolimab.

The sequenced DNA: TGTGCCAGTAGAGAGAAGGGACGGTACCAAGAGACCCAGTACTTC. Its coded protein is CASREKGRYQETQYF. This chain joins TRBV19 to TRBJ2-5; the D gene is possibly TRBD1 or TRBD2, with 5 bases matching each. Cut back by 6 bases and 0 bases, the V and J ends lie 14 bases apart. Including the terminal cysteine and phenylalanine, the CDR3 comprises 15 residues. Here the CDR3 DNA is all that survives: 45 bases in frame from base 1. Looking up the germline V gene (reference sequence) yields CDR1 LNHDA and CDR2 SQIVND.